Given below is one TCR beta chain in context. Method: immunoSEQ multiplex PCR; TCRdb's copy keeps in-frame clones and lacks some. The table shows 45,000 to 60,000 clones, with about 96% occurring only once. Germline CDR1 and CDR2: DFQATT and SNEGSKA (reference sequence). V was trimmed by 3 bases and J by 8 bases, leaving 8 bases between them. The CDR3 totals 11 residues. This sample is part of a study of technical replicates of blood from a few donors. The rearrangement links TRBV20-1 to TRBJ2-1; D perhaps matches TRBD2 (5 bases). The sequenced material came from T cells isolated from PBMCs. The receptor comes from a human donor in good health. DNA for the CDR3: TGCAGTGCTAGTATAGCGTATGAGCAGTTCTTC. It yields the protein CSASIAYEQFF.